This note documents a single T cell receptor beta chain sequence. Its antigen is unknown. TCRdb's copy holds only in-frame clones and misses some; the assay was immunoSEQ multiplex PCR. Of about 210,000 clones in the sample, roughly 94% were seen once. This sample is part of a study of T cell responses to AZD1222 COVID-19 vaccine. V lost 8 bases, J lost 9 bases, and 29 bases lay in between. Germline-derived CDR1 and CDR2 are LNHNV and YYDKDF (reference sequence). CDR3 size: 17 residues. Overall study findings and caveats: Two doses of AZD1222 preceded a rise in Spike-specific TCR breadth and depth. Females made up more of the donors, who were largely white British, and clonal diversity may have come out too low. With dominance at 160-218 and 743-854, vaccine-associated CD4 TCRs spanned spike. Seropositivity was recorded at baseline in only a handful of AZD1222 recipients.

Specimen: peripheral blood, collected 28 days after the second dose of the MenACWY control vaccine. The V gene is TRBV15, the J gene TRBJ1-5; a possible D gene is TRBD1 (5 bases). This sequence originates from an adult who received the MenACWY meningococcal vaccine as a control. CDR3 coding DNA: TGTGCCACCGTCGACTCTTCGGTGGGATTAGGGGCTCGGCCCCAGCATTTT. It specifies CATVDSSVGLGARPQHF.